This TCR beta chain was found in a study of identical twins (dated by TCRdb to about 2016). Turning to the overall study: The study deep-sequenced TCR alpha and beta repertoires from monozygotic twins, unrelated adults of various ages and cord blood to test whether fetal clonotypes persist. To rule out contamination, the twin experiments were replicated at different times with different library preparation protocols.

Preparation of the library involved 5' RACE. Sequenced using an Illumina HiSeq 2000. Template switching added a universal primer binding site, and the final cDNA carried a unique molecular identifier that allowed TCR cDNA molecules to be counted accurately. First-strand cDNA for TCR alpha and beta chains was synthesized from specific primers in the conserved constant-segment region. To control for contamination, every cDNA library was double barcoded, receiving both a SMART-Mk sample barcode and Illumina barcodes. TruSeq adapter sequences along with Illumina sample barcodes were introduced in two successive PCR steps. The TCR alpha and beta cDNA libraries were sequenced on the Illumina HiSeq platform using custom primers. In the authors' own workflow: MiGEC processed the raw reads to extract unique molecular identifiers, while MiXCR was used to determine the CDR3 positions. For each individual, recombination models were inferred using an EM algorithm with the repgenHMM and IGoR tools. The analysis of shared clonotypes was done with the tcR package in R, with sharing normalized by the product of cloneset sizes. Out-of-frame nonproductive sequences were analyzed to study raw recombination free of thymic and clonal selection effects. Using fastp at Q25 and MiXCR, TCRdb reprocessed the public reads and kept productive beta chains. Every CDR3 protein is listed once, alongside the most common genes and DNA of its rows. The V and J calls here are based on TCRdb, not the publication. Counted in this sample were around 490,000 distinct CDR3 sequences; 15% of them appeared once. Less than 0.5% of the sample is taken by the ten largest.

The CDR3 goes from the cysteine to the phenylalanine over 17 residues. Only the CDR3 part of the read is kept: 51 bases, read in frame from the first base. V drops 5 bases and J drops 0 bases, leaving 17 bases in between. There are a few counts of this clonotype. The specificity of this receptor is unknown. There are no base qualities to consult, and no much larger clone falls within one base. General study outcomes and caveats: Conclusions relied on cross-sectional statistical analysis, since the same donors could not be followed over many years. Invariant T cells such as MAIT and iNKT could partly confound zero-insertion analyses, though diverse VJ usage argued against this for most clonotypes. Out-of-frame TCR alpha sharing in monozygotic twins was systematically underestimated by recombination models, whereas sharing between unrelated individuals was in agreement with the recombination models. In beta out-of-frame sequences, excess twin sharing was weaker, because having fewer shared sequences lowered the signal-to-noise ratio. Compared with coincidental sharing between unrelated individuals, out-of-frame TCR alpha sequences shared between twins had an excess of sequences with low generation probability. Fewer insertions were carried by abundant cord blood beta clonotypes, a similar but weaker trend appeared in young adult naive repertoires, and no such trend appeared in memory repertoires.

All donors were healthy Caucasians. The twin cohort comprised three pairs of female monozygotic twins, all aged roughly 18 to 30 years. CD4+ and CD8+ T cell populations were isolated with positive isolation kits from Invitrogen. Another study also made use of these data, one on yellow fever vaccine responses in identical twins. The second investigation adds: According to the authors, in identical twins the way T cells responded to vaccination appeared partly convergent and partly personalized. In the study, vaccine-responding T cell clones were precisely tracked in identical twins.

This TCR came from a woman younger than 30 in good health. Sequencing was carried out using CD4+ T cells sorted from blood. The rearranged chain carries TRBV12-3 or TRBV12-4 and TRBJ1-3; the D region possibly corresponds to TRBD1 (5 bases align). The CDR3: CASSRSRGTNSGNTIYF. The bases are TGTGCCAGCAGTCGCTCAAGGGGCACCAACTCTGGAAACACCATATATTTT.